The clone carrying this T cell receptor (beta chain) was seen ten or more times. Its antigen remains unknown. This sample stems from a study of CD8 T cells in ankylosing spondylitis. Findings and limits, study-wide: Disease-linked clones bore a CD8+ phenotype, appearing relatively rarely in peripheral blood. Characteristic, it appeared, of ankylosing spondylitis blood was a TCR beta motif of several highly homologous variants. Certain motif variants had earlier appeared in reactive arthritis synovial fluid and blood. Disease-linked clones were reportedly significantly enriched in matched ankylosing spondylitis synovial fluid.

Germline CDR1 SQVTM, CDR2 ANQGSEA. Deletions cut 4 bases from V and 1 base from J, with 10 bases between. The CDR3 has 14 amino acids. Each CDR3 protein gets one entry after TCRdb re-called the 5' RACE reads with MiXCR. This sample has some 46,000 distinct CDR3 sequences, with 11% found just once. The sample consisted of blood, either unsorted or a sorted T cell fraction (not recorded which). The TCR originated in a male donor with ankylosing spondylitis or in good health (not recorded which). The chain joins TRBV29-1 to TRBJ2-2, with a possible D match to TRBD2 (6 bases). CDR3 region: CSVVLRGNTGELFF. In DNA, the CDR3 is TGCAGCGTTGTTTTGCGGGGGAACACCGGGGAGCTGTTTTTT.